This TCR beta chain was captured by sequencing in a study of blood T cell repertoires in COVID-19. Study overall: From the United States, Italy and Spain came samples of acute and convalescent COVID-19.

V gave up 0 bases and J gave up 8 bases, with 8 bases separating them. The CDR3 totals 13 residues. Germline V CDR1 and CDR2: LNHNV, YYDKDF (reference sequence). This table comes from immunoSEQ multiplex PCR, and its TCRdb copy is limited to in-frame clones, with some not included. The profile shows approximately 170,000 clones, more than 65% of them singletons. The sample consisted of peripheral blood. The V and J genes are TRBV15 and TRBJ2-1; D is uncertain. The TCR was taken from a woman older than 75 with active or convalescent COVID-19. The CDR3 nucleotides are TGTGCCACCAGCAGAGATCCCACGGATGAGCAGTTCTTC. Its protein is CATSRDPTDEQFF. Full variable domain (outside the CDR3, taken from reference TRBV15 and TRBJ2-1): DAMVIQNPRYQVTQFGKPVTLSCSQTLNHNVMYWYQQKSSQAPKLLFHYYDKDFNNEADTPDNFQSRRPNTSFCFLDIRSPGLGDTAMYLCATSRDPTDEQFFGPGTRLTVL.